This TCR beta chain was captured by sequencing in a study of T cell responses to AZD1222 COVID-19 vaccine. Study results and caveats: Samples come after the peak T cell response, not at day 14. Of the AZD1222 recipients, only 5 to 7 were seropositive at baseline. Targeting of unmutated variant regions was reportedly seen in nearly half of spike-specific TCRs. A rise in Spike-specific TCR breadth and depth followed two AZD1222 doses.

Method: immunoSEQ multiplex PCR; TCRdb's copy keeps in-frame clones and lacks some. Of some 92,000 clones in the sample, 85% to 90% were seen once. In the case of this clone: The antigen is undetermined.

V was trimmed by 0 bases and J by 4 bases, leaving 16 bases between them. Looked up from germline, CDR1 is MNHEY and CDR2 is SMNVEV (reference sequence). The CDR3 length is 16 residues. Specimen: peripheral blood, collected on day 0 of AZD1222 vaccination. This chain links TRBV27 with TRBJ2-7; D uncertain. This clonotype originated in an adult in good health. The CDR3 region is CASSLSGWSPRYEQYF. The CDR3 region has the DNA TGTGCCAGCAGTTTATCTGGATGGAGTCCGAGGTACGAGCAGTACTTC.